A single sample gave rise to the 7 T cell receptor beta chains below, sequenced in a study of tumor and adjacent non-tumor tissue in lung cancer. RNA was extracted from bulk tissue without any cell sorting. This non-tumor lung sample came from over 3 cm beyond the tumor edge. Three rounds of nested PCR, following a modified ARM-PCR protocol, produced the TCRbeta library. Each CDR3 protein is one row after TCRdb ran MiXCR on the multiplex PCR reads. The sample records about 75,000 distinct CDR3 sequences, around 70% being singletons. Sequenced: distant non-tumor lung tissue. These receptors all come from a woman aged 45-65 years with non-small cell lung cancer.

Comment on this clonotype: Being one base from a much bigger clone, this may be a read error. The V and J genes are TRBV20-1 and TRBJ2-1; D ambiguous. Trimming pared 0 bases from V and 10 bases from J, leaving 10 bases between. Per the germline V gene, CDR1 is DFQATT and CDR2 is SNEGSKA (reference sequence). The CDR3 covers 12 residues. This chain's CDR3 is CSAREWVGEQFF. As DNA, the CDR3 is TGCAGTGCTAGAGAATGGGTCGGCGAGCAGTTCTTC.

This clonotype came up a few times. The junction departs from germline at one end; a sequencing error may be responsible. The rearrangement links TRBV11-2 to TRBJ2-1; D unresolved. The CDR3 runs 13 residues. CDR1 SGHAT and CDR2 FQNNGV come from the germline V gene. The CDR3: CASSSRLHNEQFF. Here the CDR3 DNA reads TGCGCCAGCAGCTCCAGACTTCACAATGAGCAGTTCTTC.

This clonotype came up a few times. The junction departs from germline at one end; a sequencing error may be responsible. This chain links TRBV28 with TRBJ1-6; no clear D. Germline V gene lookup returns CDR1 MDHEN and CDR2 SYDVKM. This CDR3 has 15 residues. This chain's CDR3 is CVSSLYGWRRSPLHF. The CDR3 DNA follows: TGTGTCAGCAGTTTATACGGCTGGAGACGTTCACCCCTCCACTTT.

As regards this clonotype: Here the CDR3 omits its conserved ending phenylalanine or tryptophan, so a read error is the likely source. The chain has TRBV11-1 and TRBJ2-3; no clear D. Germline V gives CDR1 SGHAT, CDR2 FQDESV (reference sequence). This CDR3 is 14 amino acids long. CDR3 region: CASSIATRAHTQYL. CDR3 nucleotides: TGTGCCAGCAGCATAGCTACAAGGGCTCATACGCAGTATCTT.

Details on this clonotype: No conserved phenylalanine or tryptophan is present at the end of the CDR3, so a read error is the likely explanation. Because the CDR3's place on the DNA is in doubt, the DNA is left out and the CDR3 is given as listed by TCRdb. The chain is built from TRBV20-1 and TRBJ2-6; the table's D call, TRBD1, has no DNA check behind it. The germline gives CDR1 DFQATT, CDR2 SNEGSKA (reference sequence). The length of the CDR3 is 17 amino acids, counting both ends. CDR3: CSANGQDPISGANVLTI.

This clonotype was observed at least ten times. V usage is TRBV20-1 and J usage is TRBJ2-3; 7 bases map to TRBD1. Germline V lookup: CDR1 DFQATT, CDR2 SNEGSKA (reference sequence). This CDR3 comprises 13 residues. The V gene end was trimmed by 4 bases and the J gene end by 6 bases; junction bases not matched to a gene: 7. The CDR3 protein is CSAIGQARDTQYF. CDR3 DNA sequence: TGCAGTGCTATCGGACAGGCACGGGATACGCAGTATTTT.

As to this clonotype: Sequence at one end of the junction differs from germline and may be a read error. The chain is built from TRBV20-1 and TRBJ2-7, with TRBD2 matching 7 bases. Germline loops: CDR1 DFQATT, CDR2 SNEGSKA (reference sequence). The length of the CDR3 is 14 residues. In DNA form, the CDR3 reads TGTAGTACTCTCATTAGCGGGCGCTCCTACGAGCAGTACTTC. Protein product: CSTLISGRSYEQYF.